This TCR beta chain appears in the sequencing data of a study of T cell repertoires in cytomegalovirus infection. About the study: A matching HLA type, together with CMV infection, was signaled by public TCR beta signatures.

Trimming took off 3 bases at V and 6 bases at J, with 12 bases between the two ends. Germline CDR1 is SGHTA and CDR2 is FQGNSA. This CDR3 is built from 13 residues. Each CDR3 protein is one row after TCRdb ran MiXCR on the reads. Seen here are 250,000 to 300,000 distinct CDR3 sequences, roughly 13% observed once, and the top ten hold roughly 9.7%. This clonotype was found many times. The sequenced material came from PBMCs. The gene calls are TRBV7-2 and TRBJ2-7; no firm D call. The TCR was taken from a human donor in good health (CMV status not recorded). Some clones in this sample may be carry-over from other donors' samples. CDR3 region: CASSFVWPGEQYF. CDR3 DNA sequence: TGTGCCAGCAGCTTTGTGTGGCCGGGCGAGCAGTACTTC.